These 18 T cell receptor beta chains were sequenced from one sample in a study of blood T cell repertoires in COVID-19. Sequencing was performed with immunoSEQ multiplex PCR; in TCRdb, only in-frame clones are kept and a portion is missing. The repertoire includes some 350,000 clones, around nine tenths of them detected once, and about 3% sits in the top ten. Source material: peripheral blood. The receptors stem from a human donor in a cohort sampled during active COVID-19.

In its sample, this clone was seen once. The gene calls are TRBV19 and TRBJ1-2; D ambiguous. Germline assignment: CDR1 LNHDA and CDR2 SQIVND (reference sequence). The CDR3 is 16 amino acids. Deletions cut 5 bases from V and 4 bases from J, with 20 bases between. CDR3 coding DNA: TGTGCCAGTAGTGCCCGAAGCGGCGAAGTAAGCTATGGCTACACCTTC. Its protein product is CASSARSGEVSYGYTF.

This clone came up a few times. CDR3 region: CASSAQGYEQYF. DNA for the CDR3: TGTGCCAGCAGTGCGCAGGGCTACGAGCAGTACTTC. The chain couples TRBV7-9 to TRBJ2-7; perhaps TRBD1 as D (5 bases). CDR3 length equals 12 residues. The germline gives CDR1 SEHNR, CDR2 FQNEAQ (reference sequence). V was shortened by 6 bases and J by 3 bases, with 9 bases between the two germline ends.

The V and J genes are TRBV30 and TRBJ2-2; no clear D. V lost 4 bases and J 7 bases, leaving 10 bases between the germline ends. Looked up from germline, CDR1 is GTSNPN and CDR2 is SVGIG (reference sequence). The CDR3 spans 12 residues. In DNA, the CDR3 is TGTGCCTGGAAGTCCCCCGGCGGGGAGCTGTTTTTT. As protein: CAWKSPGGELFF.

The chain employs TRBV2 and TRBJ1-5; 9 bases are shared with TRBD1. Germline CDR1 is SNHLY and CDR2 is FYNNEI. V shed 4 bases, J shed 3 bases, and the junction held 4 bases outside the gene matches. This CDR3 comprises 15 residues. Written as DNA, the CDR3 is TGTGCCAGCAGTGGGACAGGGGTAGTCAATCAGCCCCAGCATTTT. Translating it yields CASSGTGVVNQPQHF.

The chain has TRBV2 and TRBJ2-3; D perhaps matches TRBD2 (6 bases). V lost 0 bases and J lost 3, with 16 bases in between. CDR1 SNHLY and CDR2 FYNNEI come from the germline V gene. The CDR3 is 17 residues long. CDR3 protein: CASSEAGRLARTDTQYF. DNA for the CDR3: TGTGCCAGCAGTGAAGCAGGGCGGCTAGCGAGGACAGATACGCAGTATTTT.

This clone was observed a few times. The chain carries TRBV5-5 and TRBJ2-7, with TRBD2 matching over 8 bases. J lost 1 base, V lost 5 bases, and 5 bases had no gene match. This CDR3 spans 14 amino acids. The germline V gene has CDR1 SGHKS and CDR2 YYEKEE (reference sequence). CDR3 amino acids: CASRGSSGSYEQYF. The CDR3 DNA follows: TGTGCCAGCAGGGGATCTAGCGGGTCCTACGAGCAGTACTTC.

The chain has TRBV6-6 and TRBJ1-2; 7 bases align to TRBD1. Trimming took 6 bases from V and 4 from J; bases not matched to a gene: 8. CDR1 and CDR2 (germline): MNHNY, SVGAGI (reference sequence). CDR3 length equals 14 residues. The CDR3 nucleotides read TGTGCCAGCAGGGGGGGACAGCGACTCTATGGCTACACCTTC. This gives the protein CASRGGQRLYGYTF.

This rearrangement joins TRBV20-1 to TRBJ2-5; weak D call: TRBD2 (6 bases). The CDR3 is 14 amino acids. V lost 3 bases to trimming and J lost 2 bases, with 13 bases between them. The germline gives CDR1 DFQATT, CDR2 SNEGSKA (reference sequence). Written as DNA, the CDR3 is TGCAGTGCTAGTCCCGCGGGGATTCAAGAGACCCAGTACTTC. Translating gives CSASPAGIQETQYF.

This chain links TRBV9 with TRBJ1-1, with TRBD1 matching over 8 bases. CDR1 and CDR2 from the germline V gene are SGDLS and YYNGEE. The CDR3 consists of 14 residues. J gave up 5 bases and V 6 bases, and 9 bases lay outside the gene matches. The CDR3 protein is CASTTGQGATEAFF. The CDR3 bases are TGTGCCAGCACCACAGGCCAGGGGGCGACTGAAGCTTTCTTT.

This chain links TRBV4-1 with TRBJ1-5, with 10 bases aligning to TRBD1. Trimming took 1 base from V and 0 from J; bases not matched to a gene: 6. Germline CDR1 reads MGHRA; CDR2 reads YSYEKL. The CDR3 length is 18 residues. In DNA form, the CDR3 reads TGCGCCAGCAGCCAAGTGGGGACAGGGGATGATAGCAATCAGCCCCAGCATTTT. Its protein product is CASSQVGTGDDSNQPQHF.

The V and J genes are TRBV30 and TRBJ2-7, with 7 bases that match TRBD2. V shed 5 bases, J shed 2 bases, and the junction held 6 bases outside the gene matches. CDR3 size: 13 residues. In germline, CDR1 is GTSNPN, CDR2 SVGIG (reference sequence). The CDR3: CAWDSSGAYEQYF. CDR3 coding DNA: TGTGCCTGGGACTCTAGCGGTGCCTACGAGCAGTACTTC.

This rearrangement joins TRBV29-1 to TRBJ2-2; TRBD2 matches at 9 bases. The germline V gene has CDR1 SQVTM and CDR2 ANQGSEA. The CDR3 has 15 amino acids. V lost 5 bases, J lost 4 bases, and 8 bases stayed unmatched. The CDR3 spells CSVSLGLASTGELFF. CDR3 DNA: TGCAGCGTTTCGCTGGGACTAGCATCCACCGGGGAGCTGTTTTTT.

The chain uses TRBV5-5 and TRBJ2-7, with D uncertain. V gave up 0 bases and J gave up 0 bases, with 16 bases separating them. This CDR3 is 17 amino acids long. Germline CDR1 SGHKS, CDR2 YYEKEE (reference sequence). The CDR3 loop is CASSLEEFSRYSYEQYF. The DNA for the CDR3 is TGTGCCAGCAGCTTGGAAGAGTTTTCACGGTACTCCTACGAGCAGTACTTC.

The chain recombines TRBV2 with TRBJ2-7, with D unresolved. V was cut by 5 bases and J by 3 bases, with 11 bases left in between. CDR3 length equals 13 residues. CDR1 is SNHLY, CDR2 FYNNEI, per germline. The CDR3 DNA reads TGTGCCAGCAGTCAAAACAGAATCTACGAGCAGTACTTC. The encoded protein is CASSQNRIYEQYF.

The chain is built from TRBV10-3 and TRBJ1-3, with unresolved D. Germline lookup yields CDR1 ENHRY and CDR2 SYGVKD. This CDR3 contains 16 residues. With 6 bases removed from V and 0 bases from J, the gap between germline ends came to 15 bases. The CDR3 DNA is TGTGCCATCAGGCCGGGAATCCCATTCTCTGGAAACACCATATATTTT. Translating gives CAIRPGIPFSGNTIYF.

This chain connects TRBV4-1 to TRBJ2-7; D possibly corresponds to TRBD1 (5 bases). This CDR3 spans 14 amino acids. The V gene lost 0 bases and the J gene lost 6 bases, with 12 bases spanning the gap. Germline V gene sequence: CDR1 MGHRA, CDR2 YSYEKL. The CDR3 loop is CASSQETRGSEQYF. The CDR3 nucleotides read TGCGCCAGCAGCCAAGAGACAAGGGGAAGCGAGCAGTACTTC.

The rearrangement uses TRBV19 and TRBJ2-5, with TRBD2 identical over 7 bases. Germline CDR1 and CDR2: LNHDA and SQIVND (reference sequence). The CDR3 is 13 residues long. V lost 7 bases to trimming and J lost 5 bases; unmatched junction nucleotides: 7. DNA for the CDR3: TGTGCCAGTACCAGCAGGGAGGGGGAGACCCAGTACTTC. It encodes CASTSREGETQYF.

This chain connects TRBV19 to TRBJ2-2, with D perhaps TRBD2 (5 bases). The CDR3 spans 14 residues. CDR1 and CDR2 (germline): LNHDA, SQIVND (reference sequence). V shed 7 bases and J shed 0 bases, with 9 bases lying between them. CDR3 DNA: TGTGCCAGTAATCGGGGAACGAACACCGGGGAGCTGTTTTTT. Encoded protein: CASNRGTNTGELFF.